One T cell receptor beta chain is described in this entry. What it binds is unknown. This entry is derived from a study of shared clonotypes between healthy human individuals. Study-wide background: The plates for each donor numbered three CD4 naive, three CD4 memory, two CD8 naive and one CD8 memory.

Broader study findings: The sole specimen, blood, was sampled, and tissue repertoires likely differ.

Here immunoSEQ multiplex PCR was the method, and the copy in TCRdb shows in-frame clones only, minus some. The top ten clones hold about 1.5% of a sample with about 1 million clones, roughly 80% of them seen once. CD4+ cells were split into CD45RA+ naive and CD45RA-negative memory subsets. CDR1 and CDR2 (germline): SGDLS, YYNGEE. V was clipped by 4 bases and J by 2 bases, with 16 bases between them. CDR3 length: 15 residues. The TCR originated in a man between 18 and 35 years old in good health. Specimen: memory CD4+ T cells sorted from blood. Subset denoted: CD45RA-negative fraction. This chain links TRBV9 with TRBJ2-7; no firm D call. CDR3 amino acids: CASSTTRRSPYEQYF. The CDR3, as DNA: TGTGCCAGCAGCACGACGCGACGGAGCCCCTACGAGCAGTACTTC.